The 14 T cell receptor beta chains presented below share a single source sample, sequenced in a study of tumor-infiltrating lymphocytes in oesophageal squamous cell carcinoma. Each CDR3 protein gets one entry after TCRdb re-called the PCR reads with MiXCR. The sample consists of roughly 20,000 distinct CDR3 sequences, 36% of them appearing once. Sample: esophageal tumor tissue. The receptors were gathered from a male donor with esophageal squamous cell carcinoma.

Sample share makes this clonotype medium-sized. This chain joins TRBV7-2 and TRBJ1-6; TRBD1 is a possible D gene (5 bases). V lost 4 bases, J lost 9 bases, and 7 bases lay in between. There are 12 residues in the CDR3. CDR1 and CDR2 (germline): SGHTA, FQGNSA. The CDR3 DNA reads TGTGCCAGCAGCTGGACAAGTTCACCCCTCCACTTT. Translated: CASSWTSSPLHF.

The genes are TRBV5-5 and TRBJ2-1; 11 bases match TRBD2. With 0 bases clipped from V and 0 bases from J, the junction kept 2 bases outside the gene matches. CDR1 SGHKS and CDR2 YYEKEE come from the germline V gene (reference sequence). The CDR3 extends over 17 amino acids. The CDR3 bases are TGTGCCAGCAGCTTGGTTAGCGGGAGGGGCTCCTACAATGAGCAGTTCTTC. This gives the protein CASSLVSGRGSYNEQFF.

This clonotype was counted many times. The rearrangement joins TRBV19 to TRBJ2-1; D is uncertain. Per germline, CDR1 LNHDA and CDR2 SQIVND (reference sequence). The CDR3 is made up of 16 amino acids. V lost 9 bases to trimming and J lost 8 bases, with 26 bases between them. CDR3 region: CARTTATHRHVDEQFF. CDR3 nucleotide sequence: TGTGCCAGAACTACTGCGACCCATCGACACGTCGATGAGCAGTTCTTC.

In this sample, this clonotype turned up a few times. A read error is possible here, since a much larger clone lies one base away. This chain connects TRBV6-6 to TRBJ2-7; 7 bases are a match to TRBD1. The DNA end lines up better with TRBJ2-1; the J call may be wrong. This CDR3 spans 13 amino acids. Germline CDR1 and CDR2: MNHNY and SVGAGI (reference sequence). CDR3 DNA sequence: TGTGCCAGCAGTACGGGACAGAGATACGAGCAGTTCTTC. Its protein is CASSTGQRYEQFF.

In the case of this clonotype: Given a much more abundant clone one base away, this may be a read error. As DNA, the CDR3 is TGTGCCAGCAGCCCTGGGACTAGCGCCTACAATGAGCAGTTCTTC. Amino acid sequence: CASSPGTSAYNEQFF. The chain combines TRBV11-2 with TRBJ2-6; the match to TRBD2 covers 10 bases. The J call is doubtful: the DNA matches TRBJ2-1 better. CDR3 length: 15 amino acids. Per germline, CDR1 SGHAT and CDR2 FQNNGV.

This clonotype was detected ten times or more. This chain joins TRBV5-1 and TRBJ1-4; 9 nucleotides line up with TRBD1. This CDR3 region has 14 residues. V was pared by 2 bases and J by 8 bases, with 4 bases of the junction left unmatched. Per germline, CDR1 SGHRS and CDR2 YFSETQ. CDR3 sequence (DNA): TGCGCCAGCAGCTTCGGGACAGGGCGGGAAAAACTGTTTTTT. It yields the protein CASSFGTGREKLFF.

The rearrangement joins TRBV7-8 to TRBJ2-2, with 9 bases fitting TRBD2. The J segment lost 2 bases and the V segment lost 4 bases, leaving 2 bases of the junction unmatched. This CDR3 is built from 15 residues. Germline-derived CDR1 and CDR2 are SGHVS and FQNEAQ. CDR3: CASSSTSGNTGELFF. The CDR3 nucleotides are TGTGCCAGCAGCTCGACTAGCGGAAACACCGGGGAGCTGTTTTTT.

This clonotype was counted ten times or more. The rearrangement joins TRBV5-1 to TRBJ2-6; either TRBD1 or TRBD2 may supply D (6 bases each). CDR1 is SGHRS, CDR2 YFSETQ, per germline. The germline V and J ends were trimmed by 4 bases and 0 bases, with 20 bases remaining between them. The CDR3 is 19 residues long. CDR3 DNA sequence: TGCGCCAGCAGCCCGGAAGGGGGGCTGGATTACTCTGGGGCCAACGTCCTGACTTTC. Its protein product is CASSPEGGLDYSGANVLTF.

This clonotype was recorded at least ten times. The gene calls are TRBV5-8 and TRBJ2-4; TRBD1 might be the D (6 bases). Gene TRBJ2-7 matches the end of the DNA better, so the J call may be wrong. There are 14 residues in the CDR3. CDR1 is SGHTS and CDR2 is YDEGEE in the germline V gene. CDR3 sequence (DNA): TGTGCCAGCAGCAGGCGCCCCACAGGGCACGAGCAGTACTTC. It is translated as CASSRRPTGHEQYF.

The CDR3 nucleotides read TGTGCCAGCAGCCCCAGACTAGCGGTGCCAGATACGCAGTATTTT. Translation gives CASSPRLAVPDTQYF. The gene calls are TRBV7-6 and TRBJ2-3, with 9 bases identical to TRBD2. V lost 5 bases and J lost 4; bases outside the gene matches: 7. CDR3 length equals 15 residues. The germline V gene has CDR1 SGHVS and CDR2 FNYEAQ. Full variable domain (outside the CDR3, taken from reference TRBV7-6 and TRBJ2-3): GAGVSQSPRYKVTKRGQDVALRCDPISGHVSLYWYRQALGQGPEFLTYFNYEAQQDKSGLPNDRFSAERPEGSISTLTIQRTEQRDSAMYRCASSPRLAVPDTQYFGPGTRLTVL.

The chain has TRBV7-8 and TRBJ2-4, with D possibly being TRBD1 or TRBD2 (6 bases each). The DNA end is more similar to TRBJ2-5, so the J call may be wrong. Per the germline V gene, CDR1 is SGHVS and CDR2 is FQNEAQ. The CDR3 extends over 14 amino acids. In DNA form, the CDR3 reads TGTGCCAGCAGCCAGACGACAGGAGGGGAGACCCAGTACTTC. Protein sequence: CASSQTTGGETQYF.

The V gene is TRBV24-1, the J gene TRBJ1-1; the D gene is possibly TRBD1 (6 bases). The CDR3 is 13 amino acids. Trimming cost V 9 bases and J 5 bases, with 15 bases left between them. Germline V gene data show CDR1 as KGHDR and CDR2 as SFDVKD. The CDR3 bases are TGTGCCACCTCGAGTGGGACAAGTACTGAAGCTTTCTTT. Translating gives CATSSGTSTEAFF.

The V and J genes are TRBV5-1 and TRBJ1-2, with D maybe TRBD1 (5 bases). Deletions cut 3 bases from V and 6 bases from J, with 15 bases between. Germline CDR1 and CDR2: SGHRS and YFSETQ. The CDR3 consists of 14 residues. The CDR3, as DNA: TGCGCCAGCAGCTCCGACAGCGTAGCAGATGGCTACACCTTC. Translating gives CASSSDSVADGYTF.

This clonotype came up a few times. V and J are TRBV18 and TRBJ2-1; D might be TRBD1 or TRBD2, each matching 6 bases. This CDR3 region has 20 residues. Trimming took off 0 bases at V and 7 bases at J, with 28 bases between the two ends. The germline gives CDR1 KGHSH, CDR2 LQKENI. In DNA form, the CDR3 reads TGTGCCAGCTCACCACCGAGTCAGGGGATTAGCGGCTTATCGGGGAATGAGCAGTTCTTC. Its protein product is CASSPPSQGISGLSGNEQFF. The variable domain in full, completed from reference TRBV18 and TRBJ2-1, reads NAGVMQNPRHLVRRRGQEARLRCSPMKGHSHVYWYRQLPEEGLKFMVYLQKENIIDESGMPKERFSAEFPKEGPSILRIQQVVRGDSAAYFCASSPPSQGISGLSGNEQFFGPGTRLTVL.